This is a list of T cell receptor beta chains from one sample in a study of response to subunit inactivated influenza vaccine. TCRdb re-called the RT-PCR reads through MiXCR, storing one row per CDR3 protein. The sample holds about 520,000 distinct CDR3 sequences, approximately 24% seen once. The input for sequencing was CD4+ T cells sorted from PBMCs, taken 5 days after vaccination. The source is a man aged 50 or older who received an inactivated influenza vaccine. CDR3s include the opening cysteine and the closing phenylalanine or tryptophan. A D gene is named only where the DNA matches it firmly. Size tells how often a clone was seen (once, few, many) or the class of an expanded clone, and some rows leave it out.

j_call,d_call,v_call,clone_size,cdr3_aa,cdr3_nt
TRBJ2-1,NA,TRBV6-2/TRBV6-3,NA,CASTRASQYNEQFF,TGTGCCAGCACACGGGCTAGCCAATACAATGAGCAGTTCTTC
TRBJ2-7,NA,TRBV5-1,NA,CASSLAGGRLGEQYF,TGCGCCAGCAGCTTGGCCGGAGGGAGGCTGGGGGAGCAGTACTTC
TRBJ2-2,NA,TRBV5-1,few,CASSRSSDLNTGELFF,TGCGCCAGCAGCAGATCTAGCGACCTGAACACCGGGGAGCTGTTTTTT
TRBJ2-2,TRBD2,TRBV20-1,NA,CSARKSSGGTGELFF,TGCAGTGCTAGGAAATCTAGCGGAGGCACCGGGGAGCTGTTTTTT
TRBJ2-2,NA,TRBV10-3,few,CAARKTGGDTGELFF,TGTGCCGCAAGGAAGACAGGCGGAGACACCGGGGAGCTGTTTTTT
TRBJ2-7,TRBD1,TRBV20-1,NA,CSAQGAGEEQYF,TGCAGTGCGCAGGGGGCCGGGGAAGAGCAGTACTTC
TRBJ2-2,TRBD1,TRBV7-9,NA,CASSSRDRQTGELFF,TGTGCCAGCAGCTCCCGGGACAGGCAGACCGGGGAGCTGTTTTTT
TRBJ1-2,NA,TRBV27,NA,CASSLRRGESGYTF,TGTGCCAGCAGTTTACGACGGGGGGAAAGTGGTTACACCTTC
TRBJ2-7,NA,TRBV4-1,few,CASSQVTLGEQYF,TGCGCCAGCAGCCAAGTTACTTTGGGAGAGCAGTACTTC
TRBJ2-7,NA,TRBV5-1,few,CASSLDGRTYEQYF,TGCGCCAGCAGCTTGGATGGCAGGACCTACGAGCAGTACTTC
TRBJ2-3,TRBD2,TRBV20-1,few,CSARVGLAGADTQYF,TGCAGTGCTAGGGTGGGACTAGCGGGGGCCGATACGCAGTATTTT
TRBJ2-7,NA,TRBV12-3/TRBV12-4,NA,CASSPYAYEQYF,TGTGCCAGCAGTCCTTACGCCTACGAGCAGTACTTC
TRBJ2-7,NA,TRBV12-3/TRBV12-4,NA,CASSSPAEQYF,TGTGCCAGCAGTTCCCCTGCCGAGCAGTACTTC
TRBJ2-1,TRBD2,TRBV28,NA,CASSLLAGVTYGEQFF,TGTGCCAGCAGTTTACTAGCGGGTGTAACTTACGGTGAGCAGTTCTTC
TRBJ1-2,NA,TRBV12-3/TRBV12-4,many,CASSGGHRLSGYTF,TGTGCCAGCAGTGGGGGCCACAGGCTCTCGGGCTACACCTTC
TRBJ2-7,NA,TRBV7-2,few,CASSLAFDNTYEQYF,TGTGCCAGCAGCTTAGCATTTGACAACACCTACGAGCAGTACTTC
TRBJ1-2,NA,TRBV20-1,NA,CSARDGLSVLGYGYTF,TGCAGTGCTAGAGATGGACTTTCCGTTTTGGGTTATGGCTACACCTTC
TRBJ2-1,NA,TRBV7-3,NA,CASSKGPNNEQFF,TGTGCCAGCAGCAAGGGACCGAACAATGAGCAGTTCTTC
TRBJ2-7,NA,TRBV9,many,CASSVAMGSYEQYF,TGTGCCAGCAGCGTAGCTATGGGCTCCTACGAGCAGTACTTC
TRBJ2-2,NA,TRBV7-6,NA,CASSLQGISAGELFF,TGTGCCAGCAGCCTACAGGGTATCAGCGCCGGGGAGCTGTTTTTT
TRBJ2-1,TRBD2,TRBV5-1,few,CASSSGTSGSAYNEQFF,TGCGCCAGCAGCTCCGGGACTAGCGGGAGCGCATACAATGAGCAGTTCTTC
TRBJ2-3,TRBD1,TRBV5-5,once,CASSLGVQGATDTQYF,TGTGCCAGCAGCTTGGGGGTTCAGGGGGCCACAGATACGCAGTATTTT
TRBJ1-4,NA,TRBV7-9,few,CASSLAGVDEKLFF,TGTGCCAGCAGCTTAGCAGGGGTTGACGAAAAACTGTTTTTT
TRBJ2-1,TRBD1,TRBV12-5,few,CASGLPSGTGTNEQFF,TGTGCTAGTGGTCTTCCCTCCGGGACAGGGACCAATGAGCAGTTCTTC
TRBJ1-1,NA,TRBV20-1,NA,CSARSGGADTEAFF,TGCAGTGCTAGAAGCGGGGGCGCAGACACTGAAGCTTTCTTT
TRBJ1-1,NA,TRBV7-2,NA,CASSQGRPEAFF,TGTGCCAGCAGCCAGGGGAGGCCTGAAGCTTTCTTT
TRBJ2-1,NA,TRBV20-1,NA,CSASGVYSYNEQFF,TGCAGTGCTAGTGGGGTCTACTCCTACAATGAGCAGTTCTTC
TRBJ1-5,TRBD1,TRBV20-1,NA,CSARTGGFEQPQHF,TGCAGTGCTAGGACAGGGGGCTTTGAACAGCCCCAGCATTTT
TRBJ2-2,TRBD1,TRBV5-1,NA,CASSFPGGVRTGELFF,TGCGCCAGCAGCTTCCCAGGGGGCGTTAGGACCGGGGAGCTGTTTTTT